These 20 T cell receptor beta chains originate from one sample sequenced in a study of read filtering for tumor transcriptome and immune sequencing. From 350 to 500 ng of RNA, a library with molecular barcoded alpha/delta and beta/gamma adaptors was made. TCRdb fed the reads into MiXCR, producing one record per CDR3 protein. Of tens of thousands of distinct CDR3 sequences listed, about 15% are singletons. The sequencing input was a population of CD138-negative cells sorted from bone marrow. Every receptor here comes from a donor at least 40 years old with multiple myeloma.

With respect to this clonotype: A much more abundant neighbour one base away suggests this may be a read error. The rearrangement uses TRBV11-2 and TRBJ1-2; no firm D call. The CDR3 is 12 residues long. Germline lookup yields CDR1 SGHAT and CDR2 FQNNGV. Trimming removed 5 bases at V and 6 bases at J, with 10 bases between. The CDR3 DNA is TGTGCCAGCAGCCAAGGGAGCAATGGCTACACCTTC. Its translation: CASSQGSNGYTF.

This clonotype was counted ten times or more. The V and J genes are TRBV29-1 and TRBJ2-6; D uncertain. Trimming removed 5 bases at V and 0 bases at J, with 5 bases between. Per the germline V gene, CDR1 is SQVTM and CDR2 is ANQGSEA. This CDR3 has 13 residues. The CDR3 nucleotides read TGCAGCGTTAGGGACTCTGGGGCCAACGTCCTGACTTTC. Translation: CSVRDSGANVLTF.

This clonotype appeared many times. V is TRBV7-9 and J is TRBJ2-1; TRBD1 matches 11 bases. J lost 7 bases, V lost 10 bases, and 6 bases had no gene match. The CDR3 spans 13 residues. Per germline, CDR1 SEHNR and CDR2 FQNEAQ (reference sequence). This CDR3 is CATGTGGSNEQFF. CDR3 nucleotide sequence: TGTGCCACAGGGACAGGGGGTAGTAATGAGCAGTTCTTC. The full variable domain, its missing parts supplied by reference TRBV7-9 and TRBJ2-1, is DTGVSQNPRHKITKRGQNVTFRCDPISEHNRLYWYRQTLGQGPEFLTYFQNEAQLEKSRLLSDRFSAERPKGSFSTLEIQRTEQGDSAMYLCATGTGGSNEQFFGPGTRLTVL.

About this clonotype itself: This is likely an artifact of a read error, given a far larger clone one base away. The rearrangement uses TRBV20-1 and TRBJ1-4; D may be TRBD1 (5 bases). This CDR3 comprises 14 residues. Germline values: CDR1 DFQATT, CDR2 SNEGSKA (reference sequence). DNA of the CDR3: TGCAGTGCTCAGGGTCTGACCCTCTCAGATACGCATTATTTT. Encoded protein: CSAQGLTLSDTHYF.

This clonotype was recorded many times. The chain couples TRBV20-1 to TRBJ2-1; 7 bases map to TRBD1. The CDR3 is made up of 15 amino acids. Germline assignment: CDR1 DFQATT and CDR2 SNEGSKA (reference sequence). V lost 1 base to trimming and J lost 6 bases; unmatched junction nucleotides: 9. In DNA, the CDR3 is TGCAGTGCTAGAGGACAGGGTCCACTGACCAATGAGCAGTTCTTC. Translation gives CSARGQGPLTNEQFF.

There are many counts of this clonotype. The chain joins TRBV19 to TRBJ2-1; TRBD2 agrees at 10 bases. Germline CDR1 is LNHDA and CDR2 is SQIVND (reference sequence). The CDR3 loop spans 16 amino acids. Trimming cost V 6 bases and J 4 bases; bases outside gene matches: 9. This CDR3 reads CASRSQGLAAYNEQFF. The CDR3 DNA reads as TGTGCCAGTAGGTCTCAAGGACTAGCGGCTTACAATGAGCAGTTCTTC.

Ten or more counts support this clonotype. The chain couples TRBV6-6 to TRBJ1-5; the D gene is possibly TRBD1 (6 bases). Germline V gene sequence: CDR1 MNHNY, CDR2 SVGAGI (reference sequence). The V and J ends lost 7 bases and 2 bases respectively, with 15 bases between them. The CDR3 extends over 15 amino acids. In DNA form, the CDR3 reads TGTGCCAGCACCACGACAGGATCTGGCAATCAGCCCCAGCATTTT. Amino acid sequence: CASTTTGSGNQPQHF.

This clonotype was recorded many times. V usage is TRBV5-1 and J usage is TRBJ1-5, with D perhaps TRBD1 (5 bases). CDR3 length equals 14 residues. V was cut by 4 bases and J by 7 bases, with 15 bases left in between. From germline, CDR1 is SGHRS and CDR2 YFSETQ. DNA of the CDR3: TGCGCCAGCAGCGTTATGGGGGGTGACCAGCCCCAGCATTTT. Translating gives CASSVMGGDQPQHF.

This clonotype was recorded at least ten times. The chain combines TRBV4-2 with TRBJ1-1, with D possibly being TRBD1 (6 bases). Germline-derived CDR1 and CDR2 are LGHNA and YNFKEQ. V shed 5 bases and J shed 1 base, with 14 bases lying between them. CDR3 length equals 15 residues. CDR3 nucleotide sequence: TGTGCCAGCAGCACGGAGGGGGGTCCGAACACTGAAGCTTTCTTT. This translates into CASSTEGGPNTEAFF.

This clonotype was observed many times. The chain carries TRBV5-1 and TRBJ2-1, with 11 bases identical to TRBD1. The CDR3 totals 17 residues. CDR1 and CDR2 from the germline V gene are SGHRS and YFSETQ. The V gene end was trimmed by 0 bases and the J gene end by 12 bases; junction bases not matched to a gene: 14. The CDR3 DNA reads TGCGCCAGCAGCTTGGGGCAAGGACAGGGGGCGTCCGCATTGCAGTTCTTC. It yields the protein CASSLGQGQGASALQFF.

This clonotype has a count of ten or more. This CDR3 is CASSSGTSGSTSYNEQFF. The CDR3 DNA reads TGTGCCAGCAGCTCGGGGACTAGCGGGAGTACGTCCTACAATGAGCAGTTCTTC. The chain joins TRBV7-2 to TRBJ2-1; 14 bases agree with TRBD2. CDR1 SGHTA and CDR2 FQGNSA come from the germline V gene. This CDR3 is 18 amino acids long. The ends lost 4 bases at V and 1 base at J; junction bases unmatched: 6.

This clonotype has only a few counts. This may come from a read error, since a much larger clone is one base off. The J gene is TRBJ2-1, the V gene TRBV20-1; 11 positions match TRBD2. This CDR3 region has 13 residues. The junction had 5 bases not matched to a gene; V was cut back by 7 bases and J by 6 bases. CDR1 is DFQATT and CDR2 is SNEGSKA in the germline V gene (reference sequence). CDR3 sequence: CSEQGLAVNEQFF. The CDR3, as DNA: TGCAGTGAACAGGGACTAGCGGTCAATGAGCAGTTCTTC.

The table lists this clonotype with many counts. The V gene is TRBV3-1, the J gene TRBJ2-7; 7 nucleotides match TRBD2. CDR1 LGHDT and CDR2 YNNKEL come from the germline V gene (reference sequence). V lost 4 bases and J lost 0; bases outside the gene matches: 6. This CDR3 region has 15 residues. CDR3 sequence (DNA): TGTGCCAGCAGCCCGAGCGGGGTGAGCTCCTACGAGCAGTACTTC. Residues: CASSPSGVSSYEQYF.

Remarks on this clonotype: This likely came from a read error, as a far larger clone is one base away. This chain uses TRBV5-8 with TRBJ2-6, with a tentative D call TRBD2 (6 bases). V was pared by 5 bases and J by 0 bases, with 18 bases between. This CDR3 is built from 18 residues. Germline V gene sequence: CDR1 SGHTS, CDR2 YDEGEE. CDR3 bases: TGTGCCAGCAGTCGAAGACTAGATATTGACTCTGGGGCCAACGTCCTGACTTTC. Amino acid sequence: CASSRRLDIDSGANVLTF.

V and J are TRBV7-2 and TRBJ2-1; 9 nucleotides agree with TRBD2. J was trimmed by 7 bases and V by 3 bases; bases with no gene match: 10. The CDR3 is made up of 16 amino acids. CDR1 and CDR2 from the germline V gene are SGHTA and FQGNSA. This chain's CDR3 is CASSFGAGGLGNEQFF. Here the CDR3 DNA reads TGTGCCAGCAGCTTTGGAGCGGGAGGCCTGGGGAATGAGCAGTTCTTC.

This clonotype was observed at least ten times. The rearrangement uses TRBV9 and TRBJ2-1; the D call may be TRBD1 or TRBD2 (5 bases each). The CDR3 contains 15 residues. Between the trimmed V and J ends, which lost 4 bases and 0 bases, there was a span of 11 bases. Germline lookup yields CDR1 SGDLS and CDR2 YYNGEE. CDR3: CASSPLGGSYNEQFF. The CDR3 DNA follows: TGTGCCAGCAGCCCCCTTGGGGGCTCCTACAATGAGCAGTTCTTC.

In this sample, this clonotype turned up many times. V usage is TRBV7-2 and J usage is TRBJ2-7, with TRBD2 matching 14 bases. The germline gives CDR1 SGHTA, CDR2 FQGNSA. The junction had 1 base not matched to a gene; V was cut back by 3 bases and J by 6 bases. The CDR3 length is 14 residues. Here the CDR3 reads CASSLGLAGAEQYF. For the CDR3, the DNA is TGTGCCAGCAGCTTGGGACTAGCGGGAGCCGAGCAGTACTTC.

This clonotype was counted ten times or more. The DNA for the CDR3 is TGCGCCAGCAGCCAAGCGGGCGGGACCCAGTACTTC. Translated: CASSQAGGTQYF. The V gene is TRBV4-1, the J gene TRBJ2-5, with D hard to call. V was clipped by 1 base and J by 7 bases, with 7 bases between them. This CDR3 region has 12 residues. Per the germline V gene, CDR1 is MGHRA and CDR2 is YSYEKL.

This clonotype was picked up many times. CDR3 sequence: CASSTYQYTQFF. CDR3 DNA: TGTGCCAGCAGCACCTACCAGTATACGCAGTTCTTC. The gene calls are TRBV12-3 or TRBV12-4 and TRBJ2-1; D ambiguous. V lost 6 bases to trimming and J lost 12 bases, with 15 bases between them. The CDR3 contains 12 residues.

This clonotype came up many times. This chain's CDR3 is CASGEGYNEQFF. The CDR3 bases are TGTGCGAGCGGGGAGGGCTACAATGAGCAGTTCTTC. The chain combines TRBV6-5 with TRBJ2-1; 7 bases line up with TRBD2. CDR3 size: 12 residues. Germline V gives CDR1 MNHEY, CDR2 SVGAGI.